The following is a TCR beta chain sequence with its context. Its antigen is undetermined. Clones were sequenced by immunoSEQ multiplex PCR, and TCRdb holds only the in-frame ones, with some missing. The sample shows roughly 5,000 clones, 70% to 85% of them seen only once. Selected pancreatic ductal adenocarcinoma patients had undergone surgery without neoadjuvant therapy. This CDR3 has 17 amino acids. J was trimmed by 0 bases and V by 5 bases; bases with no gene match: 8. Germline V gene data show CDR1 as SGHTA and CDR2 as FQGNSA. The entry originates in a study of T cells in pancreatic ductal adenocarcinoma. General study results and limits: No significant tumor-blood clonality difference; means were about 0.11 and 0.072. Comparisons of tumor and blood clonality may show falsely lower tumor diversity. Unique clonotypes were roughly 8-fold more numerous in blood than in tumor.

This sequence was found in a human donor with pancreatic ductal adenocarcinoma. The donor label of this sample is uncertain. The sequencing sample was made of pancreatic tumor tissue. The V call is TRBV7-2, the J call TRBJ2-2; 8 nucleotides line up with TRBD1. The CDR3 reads CASSLISTGANTGELFF. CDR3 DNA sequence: TGTGCCAGCAGCCTTATCTCGACAGGGGCGAACACCGGGGAGCTGTTTTTT.